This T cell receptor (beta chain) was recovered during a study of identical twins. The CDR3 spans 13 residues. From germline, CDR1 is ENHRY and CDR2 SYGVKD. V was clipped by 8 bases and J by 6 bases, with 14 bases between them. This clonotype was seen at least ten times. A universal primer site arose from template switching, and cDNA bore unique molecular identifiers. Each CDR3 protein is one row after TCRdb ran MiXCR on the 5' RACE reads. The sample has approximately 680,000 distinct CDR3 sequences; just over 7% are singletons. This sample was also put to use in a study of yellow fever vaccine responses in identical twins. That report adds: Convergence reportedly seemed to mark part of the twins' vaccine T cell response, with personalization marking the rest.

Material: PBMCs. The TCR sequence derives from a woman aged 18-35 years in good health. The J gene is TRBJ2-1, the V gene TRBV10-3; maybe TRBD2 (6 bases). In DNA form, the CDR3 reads TGTGCCATCTGGGCTAGCGTCGTCAATGAGCAGTTCTTC. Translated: CAIWASVVNEQFF.